Following are 11 T cell receptor beta chains from one sample sequenced in a study of T cells in Graves' hyperthyroidism and ophthalmopathy. RNA transcripts provided the source from which TCR beta CDR3 regions were amplified. An initial round of RT-PCR targeting the TCR CDR3 relied on the HTBI primer set. TCRdb processed the multiplex PCR reads anew with MiXCR; each CDR3 protein has one entry. Found here are roughly 650,000 distinct CDR3 sequences, approximately 16% of them singletons; the top ten hold less than 3.5%. Specimen: blood. The source is a woman in her forties with Graves' ophthalmopathy.

This clonotype was seen ten or more times. The chain couples TRBV28 to TRBJ1-1, with D possibly TRBD1 on 6 matching bases. With 5 bases removed from V and 3 bases from J, the gap between germline ends came to 19 bases. This CDR3 comprises 16 residues. The germline V gene has CDR1 MDHEN and CDR2 SYDVKM. The CDR3 DNA follows: TGTGCCAGCAGTGAAACTCCTTTGGGGGCGGACACTGAAGCTTTCTTT. Its translation: CASSETPLGADTEAFF.

This clonotype was observed a handful of times. The rearrangement joins TRBV7-2 to TRBJ2-5; 9 nucleotides agree with TRBD2. V was clipped by 5 bases and J by 0 bases; unmatched bases: 4. CDR1 and CDR2 (germline): SGHTA, FQGNSA. The CDR3 is made up of 15 amino acids. The CDR3 sequence is CASSLAGGYQETQYF. As DNA, the CDR3 is TGTGCCAGCAGCCTGGCGGGGGGGTACCAAGAGACCCAGTACTTC.

This clonotype was detected ten times or more. The CDR3 region is CASRGQFSSPLHF. The CDR3 DNA follows: TGTGCCAGCAGAGGACAGTTTAGTTCACCCCTCCACTTT. The V gene is TRBV2, the J gene TRBJ1-6, with D tentatively TRBD1 (6 bases). Germline V gene lookup returns CDR1 SNHLY and CDR2 FYNNEI. V lost 6 bases, J lost 9 bases, and 12 bases lay in between. This CDR3 has 13 residues.

The sample holds a few counts of this clonotype. The genes are TRBV11-1 and TRBJ2-2; 12 bases are a match to TRBD2. J gave up 7 bases and V 5 bases, and 11 bases lay outside the gene matches. This CDR3 contains 17 residues. Germline V CDR1 and CDR2: SGHAT, FQDESV (reference sequence). CDR3 sequence reads: CASSRGLAGANGGELFF. The DNA of the CDR3 is TGTGCCAGCAGCCGGGGACTAGCGGGCGCAAACGGCGGGGAGCTGTTTTTT.

This clonotype was observed at least ten times. The chain carries TRBV24-1 and TRBJ2-5; tentative D call: TRBD1 (6 bases). Germline V gives CDR1 KGHDR, CDR2 SFDVKD. CDR3 length equals 15 residues. Trimming took off 3 bases at V and 5 bases at J, with 15 bases between the two ends. The CDR3 nucleotides are TGTGCCACCAGTGATATACAGGGATTTGGCGAGACCCAGTACTTC. Translating it yields CATSDIQGFGETQYF.

This clonotype came up many times. The V and J genes are TRBV5-1 and TRBJ1-5, with 10 bases aligning to TRBD1. This CDR3 contains 14 residues. The V gene end was trimmed by 4 bases and the J gene end by 5 bases; junction bases not matched to a gene: 3. Germline V gene lookup returns CDR1 SGHRS and CDR2 YFSETQ. The CDR3 is CASSPGTGDQPQHF. The CDR3 DNA sequence: TGCGCCAGCAGCCCGGGGACAGGGGATCAGCCCCAGCATTTT.

V and J are TRBV6-1 and TRBJ2-7, with 9 nucleotides matching TRBD1. The germline V gene encodes CDR1 MNHNS and CDR2 SASEGT. The CDR3 runs to 14 residues. V lost 6 bases and J lost 4; bases outside the gene matches: 7. CDR3 loop: CASRPGQGPYEQYF. The CDR3 bases are TGTGCCAGCAGACCGGGACAGGGCCCTTACGAGCAGTACTTC.

This clonotype has at least ten counts. This chain uses TRBV20-1 with TRBJ1-2; maybe TRBD1 (6 bases). This CDR3 has 14 amino acids. CDR1 is DFQATT, CDR2 SNEGSKA, per germline (reference sequence). The V end lost 6 bases, the J end lost 5 bases, and 19 bases lay between the germline ends. In DNA form, the CDR3 reads TGCAGTGCACCGCCTCGGCAGGGGTTTTATGGCTACACCTTC. Translation gives CSAPPRQGFYGYTF.

Comment on this clonotype: One base away lies a much larger clone, so this may be a sequencing read error. The gene calls are TRBV2 and TRBJ2-5, with no clear D. Germline CDR1 is SNHLY and CDR2 is FYNNEI. CDR3 length equals 13 residues. CDR3 region: CASIKSLQGTQYF. The CDR3 DNA reads TGTGCCAGCATAAAAAGCCTTCAAGGGACCCAGTACTTC. Full variable domain (missing parts from reference TRBV2 and TRBJ2-5): EPEVTQTPSHQVTQMGQEVILRCVPISNHLYFYWYRQILGQKVEFLVSFYNNEISEKSEIFDDQFSVERPDGSNFTLKIRSTKLEDSAMYFCASIKSLQGTQYFGPGTRLLVL.

The sample holds a few counts of this clonotype. This chain joins TRBV5-5 and TRBJ2-7; D is perhaps TRBD1 or TRBD2 (5 bases each). V was pared by 7 bases and J by 3 bases, with 20 bases between. Per the germline V gene, CDR1 is SGHKS and CDR2 is YYEKEE (reference sequence). The CDR3 spans 15 residues. The CDR3 protein is CASGLAGTEDYEQYF. DNA for the CDR3: TGTGCCAGCGGACTTGCCGGGACGGAAGACTACGAGCAGTACTTC.

This clonotype was seen repeatedly, ten times or more. The rearrangement uses TRBV28 and TRBJ2-5; 16 positions match TRBD2. CDR3 size: 15 residues. Germline CDR1 and CDR2: MDHEN and SYDVKM. V lost 5 bases, J lost 9 bases, and 6 bases stayed unmatched. CDR3 nucleotide sequence: TGTGCCAGCAGTGGGACTAGCGGGAGGGCAGTCGCCCAGTACTTC. It yields the protein CASSGTSGRAVAQYF.